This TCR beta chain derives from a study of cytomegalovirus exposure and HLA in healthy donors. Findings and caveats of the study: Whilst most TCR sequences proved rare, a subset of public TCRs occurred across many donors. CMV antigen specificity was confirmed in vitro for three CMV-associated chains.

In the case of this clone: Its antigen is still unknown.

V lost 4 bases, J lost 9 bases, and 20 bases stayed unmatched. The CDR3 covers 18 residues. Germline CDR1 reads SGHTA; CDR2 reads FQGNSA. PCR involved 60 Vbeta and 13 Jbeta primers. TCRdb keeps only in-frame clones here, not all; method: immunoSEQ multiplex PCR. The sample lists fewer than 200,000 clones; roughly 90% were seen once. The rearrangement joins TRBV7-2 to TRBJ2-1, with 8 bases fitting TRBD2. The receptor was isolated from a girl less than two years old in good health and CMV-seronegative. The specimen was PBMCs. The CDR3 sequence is CASSYTTGRAFLILEQFF. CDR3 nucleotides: TGTGCCAGCAGCTACACCACCGGGAGGGCCTTTTTGATTCTTGAGCAGTTCTTC.